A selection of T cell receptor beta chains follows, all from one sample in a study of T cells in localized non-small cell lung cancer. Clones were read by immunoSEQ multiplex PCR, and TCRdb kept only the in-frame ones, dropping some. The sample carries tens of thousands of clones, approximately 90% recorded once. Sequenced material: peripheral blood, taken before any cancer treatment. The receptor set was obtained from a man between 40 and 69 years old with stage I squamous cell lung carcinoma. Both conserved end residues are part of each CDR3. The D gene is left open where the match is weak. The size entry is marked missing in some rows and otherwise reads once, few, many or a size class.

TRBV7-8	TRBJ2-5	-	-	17	TGTGCCAGCAGCTTAATGGGGGCGACAACCTCCCAAGAGACCCAGTACTTC	CASSLMGATTSQETQYF
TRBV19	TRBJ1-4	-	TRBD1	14	TGTGCCAGTAGGGGGGACAGGGGCCGGGAAAAACTGTTTTTT	CASRGDRGREKLFF
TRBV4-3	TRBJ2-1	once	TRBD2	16	TGCGCCAGCAGCTTTGGGACTAGCGGGAGAATCAATGAGCAGTTCTTC	CASSFGTSGRINEQFF
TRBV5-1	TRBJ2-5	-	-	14	TGCGCCAGCAGCTCGCGGGGAGGCGGACAGACCCAGTACTTC	CASSSRGGGQTQYF
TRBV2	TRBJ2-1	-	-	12	TGTGCCAGCAGTTTTACTAACAATGAGCAGTTCTTC	CASSFTNNEQFF
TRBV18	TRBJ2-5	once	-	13	TGTGCCAGCTTACGTACGGCCCAAGAGACCCAGTACTTC	CASLRTAQETQYF
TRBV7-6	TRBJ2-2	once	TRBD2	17	TGTGCCAGCAGCTTTGGGTCGGGGGGAGAAGCCACCGGGGAGCTGTTTTTT	CASSFGSGGEATGELFF
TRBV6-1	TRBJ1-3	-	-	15	TGTGCCAGCAGTGAAGCCCAGTGGCAGGGAAACACCATATATTTT	CASSEAQWQGNTIYF
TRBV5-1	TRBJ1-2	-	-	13	TGCGCCAGCAGCTTGGAGACAGGAAACGGCTACACCTTC	CASSLETGNGYTF
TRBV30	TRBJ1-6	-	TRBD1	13	TGTGCCTGCTCACAGGGGGCGTATTCACCCCTCCACTTT	CACSQGAYSPLHF
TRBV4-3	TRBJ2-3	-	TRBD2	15	TGCGCCAGCAGCCAGCTAGCGGGAGGGTTGGATACGCAGTATTTT	CASSQLAGGLDTQYF
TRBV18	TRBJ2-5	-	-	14	TGTGCCAGCTCACCGGCTGCGATCCAAGAGACCCAGTACTTC	CASSPAAIQETQYF
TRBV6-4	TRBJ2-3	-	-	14	TGTGCCAGCAGTGACTCGAAGGGTTCAGATACGCAGTATTTT	CASSDSKGSDTQYF
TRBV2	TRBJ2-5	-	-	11	TGTGCCAGCTTGGCCCAAGAGACCCAGTACTTC	CASLAQETQYF
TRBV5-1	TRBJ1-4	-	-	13	TGCGCCAGCAGCTTGGATCTGAATGAAAAACTGTTTTTT	CASSLDLNEKLFF
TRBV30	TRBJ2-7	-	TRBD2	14	TGTGCCTCCCAGAGGACTAGCGGCTTCTACGAGCAGTACTTC	CASQRTSGFYEQYF
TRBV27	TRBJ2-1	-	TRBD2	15	TGTGCCAGCAGTTCCCCTGCTAGCGGGAGGGATGAGCAGTTCTTC	CASSSPASGRDEQFF
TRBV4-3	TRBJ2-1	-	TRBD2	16	TGCGCCAGCAGCCAAGAGGCCAGCGGGGTTTACAATGAGCAGTTCTTC	CASSQEASGVYNEQFF
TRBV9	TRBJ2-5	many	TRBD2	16	TGTGCCAGCAGCGTAGATCCAGCGGGGCCCTTGGAGACCCAGTACTTC	CASSVDPAGPLETQYF
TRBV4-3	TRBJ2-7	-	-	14	TGCGCCAGCAGCCAATTGGGACGGGTCGGCGAGCAGTACTTC	CASSQLGRVGEQYF
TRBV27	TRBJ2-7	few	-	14	TGTGCCAGCAGTTTATCGCTTCATGCCTACGAGCAGTACTTC	CASSLSLHAYEQYF
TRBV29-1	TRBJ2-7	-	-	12	TGCAGCGTTGAGGACAACTCCTACGAGCAGTACTTC	CSVEDNSYEQYF
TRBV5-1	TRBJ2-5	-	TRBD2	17	TGCGCCAGCAGCTTGGTTTCAGGGGTAGCGGGAGCTGAGACCCAGTACTTC	CASSLVSGVAGAETQYF
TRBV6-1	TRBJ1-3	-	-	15	TGTGCCAGCAGTGAAGAAGGTTACTCTGGAAACACCATATATTTT	CASSEEGYSGNTIYF
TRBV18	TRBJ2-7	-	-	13	TGTGCCAGCTCACCGGGTAGCCCCTACGAGCAGTACTTC	CASSPGSPYEQYF
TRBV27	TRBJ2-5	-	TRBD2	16	TGTGCCAGCATGGGCCGGGAGGGCCTATTAGGAGAGACCCAGTACTTC	CASMGREGLLGETQYF
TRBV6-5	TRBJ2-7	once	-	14	TGTGCCAGCAGCTCGGGACGGACCCCCTACGAGCAGTACTTC	CASSSGRTPYEQYF
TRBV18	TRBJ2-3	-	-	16	TGTGCCAGCTCACCAAGCTCAACGGAGATCACAGATACGCAGTATTTT	CASSPSSTEITDTQYF
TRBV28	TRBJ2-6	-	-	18	TGTGCCAGCAGTGTCCGTCGCTTGACACAAAGTCGGGCCAACGTCCTGACTTTC	CASSVRRLTQSRANVLTF
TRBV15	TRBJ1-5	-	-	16	TGTGCCACCAGCAGAGCCGAGACAGGAGAAAATCAGCCCCAGCATTTT	CATSRAETGENQPQHF
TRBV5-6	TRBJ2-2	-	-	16	TGTGCCAGCAGCGGGGCCGGGACTCGATCTACCGGGGAGCTGTTTTTT	CASSGAGTRSTGELFF
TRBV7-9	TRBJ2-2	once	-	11	TGTGCCAGCAGCTTAAACGGGGAGCTGTTTTTT	CASSLNGELFF
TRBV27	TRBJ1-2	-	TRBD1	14	TGTGCCAGCAGTCCCTCGACAGGGTACTATGGCTACACCTTC	CASSPSTGYYGYTF
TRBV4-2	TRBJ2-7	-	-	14	TGTGCCAGCAGCCACCTGAGGGGAAAGAACGAGCAGTACTTC	CASSHLRGKNEQYF
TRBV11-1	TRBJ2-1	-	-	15	TGTGCCAGCAGCTTAGGCGGGTTAAAGGCCAGTGAGCAGTTCTTC	CASSLGGLKASEQFF
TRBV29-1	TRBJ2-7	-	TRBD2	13	TGCAGCGCAAACCCGGCGGGAGGGGATGAGCAGTACTTC	CSANPAGGDEQYF
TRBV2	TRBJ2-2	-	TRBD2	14	TGTGCCAGCAGAACTACTAGCGGTGGGGGGGAGCTGTTTTTT	CASRTTSGGGELFF
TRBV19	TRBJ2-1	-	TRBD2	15	TGTGCCAGTAGTATTGGGACTAGCGGGACTAATGAGCAGTTCTTC	CASSIGTSGTNEQFF
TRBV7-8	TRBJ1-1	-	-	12	TGTGCCAGCAGCTTAGCGTCCGGTGAAGCTTTCTTT	CASSLASGEAFF
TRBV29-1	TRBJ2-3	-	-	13	TGCAGCGTTGAAGATCGGGGACCAGATACGCAGTATTTT	CSVEDRGPDTQYF
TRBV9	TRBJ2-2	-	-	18	TGTGCCAGCAGCGTAGGCGCGGGGGCTAGGGGGGACACCGGGGAGCTGTTTTTT	CASSVGAGARGDTGELFF
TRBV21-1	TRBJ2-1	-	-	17	TGTGCCAGCACCCGAATGTACAGCGGGAAAAACTACAATGAGCAGTTCTTC	CASTRMYSGKNYNEQFF
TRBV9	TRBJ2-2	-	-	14	TGTGCCAGCAGCGTAGAACTAGTCGCCGGGGAGCTGTTTTTT	CASSVELVAGELFF
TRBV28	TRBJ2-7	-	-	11	TGTGCCAGCAGTCGTCACTACGAGCAGTACTTC	CASSRHYEQYF
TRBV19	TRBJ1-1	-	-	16	TGTGCCAGTAGTATAGATCGTGAGGGGATGAACACTGAAGCTTTCTTT	CASSIDREGMNTEAFF
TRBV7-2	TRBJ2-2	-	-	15	TGTGCCAGCAGCTTGACCCTTGGGGGGACCGGGGAGCTGTTTTTT	CASSLTLGGTGELFF
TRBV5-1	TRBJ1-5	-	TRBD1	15	TGCGCCAGCAGCCCCGGGACAGGGGACCATCAGCCCCAGCATTTT	CASSPGTGDHQPQHF
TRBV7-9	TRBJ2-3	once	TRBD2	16	TGTGCCAGCAGCCCCGGGGGCGGGAGGGCTTCAGATACGCAGTATTTT	CASSPGGGRASDTQYF
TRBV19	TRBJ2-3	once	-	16	TGTGCCAGTAGTATAGAATGGGCGGAGGGCACAGATACGCAGTATTTT	CASSIEWAEGTDTQYF
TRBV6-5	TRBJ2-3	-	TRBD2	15	TGTGCCAGCAGTTACCGGGGACTAGAATATGGTACGCAGTATTTT	CASSYRGLEYGTQYF
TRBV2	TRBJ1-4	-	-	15	TGTGCCAGCAGTCCTGGGATCGGGGGGGGCGAAAAACTGTTTTTT	CASSPGIGGGEKLFF
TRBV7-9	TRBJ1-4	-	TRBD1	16	TGTGCCAGCTCCCCCAGTAAACAGGGGTGGGGTGAAAAACTGTTTTTT	CASSPSKQGWGEKLFF